What follows describes a single T cell receptor (beta chain). This sample was taken from a study of cytomegalovirus exposure and HLA in healthy donors. As for the study in general: About 85 million unique TCRs from HLA-typed donors were held in an early release of data.

Primers for the PCR totalled 60 Vbeta and 13 Jbeta. The repertoire was sequenced with immunoSEQ multiplex PCR; TCRdb's copy has only in-frame clones and lacks some. In the table there are roughly 97,000 clones, over 65% of which are singletons. The germline V gene has CDR1 SGHDT and CDR2 YYEEEE. The CDR3 has 14 residues. V shed 2 bases and J 4 bases; nucleotides not matched to a gene: 1. Sequenced: PBMCs. The V call is TRBV5-6, the J call TRBJ2-3, with 10 bases matching TRBD1. The receptor was derived from a woman between 40 and 55 years old in good health and CMV-seronegative. CDR3 nucleotide sequence: TGTGCCAGCAGCTTTGGACAGGGGGCAGATACGCAGTATTTT. Translating it yields CASSFGQGADTQYF.